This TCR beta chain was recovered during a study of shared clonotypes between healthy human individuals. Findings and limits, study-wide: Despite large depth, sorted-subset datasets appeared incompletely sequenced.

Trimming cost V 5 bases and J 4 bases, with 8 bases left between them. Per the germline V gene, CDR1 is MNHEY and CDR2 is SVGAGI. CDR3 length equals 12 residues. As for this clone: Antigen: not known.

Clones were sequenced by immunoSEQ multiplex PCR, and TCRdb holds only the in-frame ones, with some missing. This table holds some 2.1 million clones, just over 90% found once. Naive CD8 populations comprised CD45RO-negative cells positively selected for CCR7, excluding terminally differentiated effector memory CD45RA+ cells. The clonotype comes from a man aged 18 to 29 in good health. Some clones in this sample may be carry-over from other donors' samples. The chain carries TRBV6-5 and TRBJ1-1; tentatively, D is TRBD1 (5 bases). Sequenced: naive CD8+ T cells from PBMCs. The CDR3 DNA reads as TGTGCCAGCAGTCGGGGGTCCACTGAAGCTTTCTTT. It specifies CASSRGSTEAFF.